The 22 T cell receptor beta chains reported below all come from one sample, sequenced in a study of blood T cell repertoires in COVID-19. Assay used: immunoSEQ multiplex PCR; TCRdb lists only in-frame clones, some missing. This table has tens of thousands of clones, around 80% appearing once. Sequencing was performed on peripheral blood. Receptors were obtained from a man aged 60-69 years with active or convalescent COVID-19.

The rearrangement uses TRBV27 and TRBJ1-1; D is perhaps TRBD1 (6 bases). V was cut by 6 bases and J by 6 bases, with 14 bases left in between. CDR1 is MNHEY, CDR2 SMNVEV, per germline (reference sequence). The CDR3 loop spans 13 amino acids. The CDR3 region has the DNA TGTGCCAGCAGACTCCTTCAGGGGTCTGAAGCTTTCTTT. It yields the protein CASRLLQGSEAFF.

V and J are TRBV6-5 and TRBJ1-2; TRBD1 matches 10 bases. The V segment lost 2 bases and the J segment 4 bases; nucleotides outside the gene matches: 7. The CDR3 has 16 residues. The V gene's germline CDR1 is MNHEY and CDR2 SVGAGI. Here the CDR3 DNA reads TGTGCCAGCAGTTACCTTAGGACAGGGGGAACCTATGGCTACACCTTC. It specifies CASSYLRTGGTYGYTF.

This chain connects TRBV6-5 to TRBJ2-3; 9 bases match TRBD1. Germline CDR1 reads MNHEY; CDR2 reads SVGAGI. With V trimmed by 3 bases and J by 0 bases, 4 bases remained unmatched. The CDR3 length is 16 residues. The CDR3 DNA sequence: TGTGCCAGCAGTTATAAACAGGGGGCTAGCACAGATACGCAGTATTTT. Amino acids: CASSYKQGASTDTQYF.

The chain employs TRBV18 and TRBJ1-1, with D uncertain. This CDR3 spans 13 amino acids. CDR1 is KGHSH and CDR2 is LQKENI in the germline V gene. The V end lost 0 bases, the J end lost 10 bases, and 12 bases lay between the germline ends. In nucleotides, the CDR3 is TGTGCCAGCTCACCACCGGTGAGGGTCGGAGCTTTCTTT. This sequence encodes CASSPPVRVGAFF.

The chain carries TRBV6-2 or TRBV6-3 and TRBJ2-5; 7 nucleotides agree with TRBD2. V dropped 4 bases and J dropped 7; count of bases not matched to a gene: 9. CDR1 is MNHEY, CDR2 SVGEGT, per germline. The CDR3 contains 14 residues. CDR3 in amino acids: CASSSSGALRTQYF. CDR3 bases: TGTGCCAGCAGTTCGAGCGGGGCCTTAAGGACCCAGTACTTC.

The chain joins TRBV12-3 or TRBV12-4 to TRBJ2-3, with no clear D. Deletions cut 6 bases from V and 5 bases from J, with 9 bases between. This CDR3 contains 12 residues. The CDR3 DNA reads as TGTGCCAGCAGCTTCTCTCGAGATACGCAGTATTTT. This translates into CASSFSRDTQYF.

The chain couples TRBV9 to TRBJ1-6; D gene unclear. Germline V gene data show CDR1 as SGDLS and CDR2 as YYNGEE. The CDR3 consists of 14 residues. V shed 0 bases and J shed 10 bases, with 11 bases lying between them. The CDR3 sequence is CASSVVGSRSPLHF. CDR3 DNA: TGTGCCAGCAGCGTAGTGGGCAGCAGATCACCCCTCCACTTT.

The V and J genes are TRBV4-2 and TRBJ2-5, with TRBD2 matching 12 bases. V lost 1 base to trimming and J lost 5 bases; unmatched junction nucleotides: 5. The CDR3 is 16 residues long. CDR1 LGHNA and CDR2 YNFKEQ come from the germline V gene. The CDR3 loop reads CASSQVLAGGLETQYF. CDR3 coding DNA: TGTGCCAGCAGCCAAGTGCTAGCGGGGGGGCTTGAGACCCAGTACTTC.

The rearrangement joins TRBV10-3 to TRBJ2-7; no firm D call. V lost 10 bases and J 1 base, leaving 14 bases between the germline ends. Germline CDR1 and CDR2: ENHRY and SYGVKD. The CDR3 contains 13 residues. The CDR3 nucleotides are TGTGCCACGAGCGCCGATGGATCCTACGAGCAGTACTTC. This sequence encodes CATSADGSYEQYF.

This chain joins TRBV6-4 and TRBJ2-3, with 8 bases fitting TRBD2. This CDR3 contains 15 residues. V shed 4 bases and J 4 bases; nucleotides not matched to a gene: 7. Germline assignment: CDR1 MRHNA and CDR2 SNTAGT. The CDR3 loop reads CASSGVAGSADTQYF. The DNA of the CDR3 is TGTGCCAGCAGTGGGGTAGCGGGGAGCGCAGATACGCAGTATTTT.

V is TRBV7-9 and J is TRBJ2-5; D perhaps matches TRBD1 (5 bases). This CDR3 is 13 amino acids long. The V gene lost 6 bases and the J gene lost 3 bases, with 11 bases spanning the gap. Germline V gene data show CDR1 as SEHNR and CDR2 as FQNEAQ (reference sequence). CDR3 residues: CASSMTAEETQYF. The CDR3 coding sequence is TGTGCCAGCAGTATGACAGCCGAAGAGACCCAGTACTTC.

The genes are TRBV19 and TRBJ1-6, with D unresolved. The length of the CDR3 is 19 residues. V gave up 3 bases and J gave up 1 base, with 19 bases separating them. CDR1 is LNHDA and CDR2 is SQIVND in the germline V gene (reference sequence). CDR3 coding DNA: TGTGCCAGTAGTATCCGTCGGGAAGGAGTTAGTTCCTATAATTCACCCCTCCACTTT. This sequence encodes CASSIRREGVSSYNSPLHF.

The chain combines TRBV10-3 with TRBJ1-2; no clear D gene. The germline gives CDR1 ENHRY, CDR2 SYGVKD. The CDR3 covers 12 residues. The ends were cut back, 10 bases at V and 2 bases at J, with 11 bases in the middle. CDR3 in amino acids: CATGESNYGYTF. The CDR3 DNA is TGTGCCACCGGAGAATCGAACTATGGCTACACCTTC.

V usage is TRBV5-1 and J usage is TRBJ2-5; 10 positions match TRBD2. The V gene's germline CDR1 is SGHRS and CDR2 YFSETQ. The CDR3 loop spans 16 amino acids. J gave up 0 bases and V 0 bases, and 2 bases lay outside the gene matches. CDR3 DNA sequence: TGCGCCAGCAGCTTGGTTCTAGCGGGGGACCAAGAGACCCAGTACTTC. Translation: CASSLVLAGDQETQYF.

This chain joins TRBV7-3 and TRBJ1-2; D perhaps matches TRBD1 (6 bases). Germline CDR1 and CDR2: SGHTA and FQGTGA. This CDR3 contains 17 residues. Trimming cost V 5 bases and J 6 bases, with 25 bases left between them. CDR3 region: CASSPGGGQRVSDGYTF. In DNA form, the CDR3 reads TGTGCCAGCAGCCCTGGGGGGGGGCAGCGTGTTAGCGATGGCTACACCTTC.

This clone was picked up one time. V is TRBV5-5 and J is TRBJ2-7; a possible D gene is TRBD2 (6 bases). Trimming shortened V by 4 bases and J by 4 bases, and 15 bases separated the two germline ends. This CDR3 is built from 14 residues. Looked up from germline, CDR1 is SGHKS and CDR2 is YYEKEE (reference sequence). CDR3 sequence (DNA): TGTGCCAGCAGCCTCAGGCCGGGGGATTACGAGCAGTACTTC. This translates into CASSLRPGDYEQYF.

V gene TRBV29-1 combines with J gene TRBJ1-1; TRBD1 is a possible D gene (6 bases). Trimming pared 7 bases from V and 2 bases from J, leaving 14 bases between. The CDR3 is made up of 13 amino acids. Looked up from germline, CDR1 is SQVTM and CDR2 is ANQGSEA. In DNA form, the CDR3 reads TGCAGCGCGCACCGACAGGAAAACACTGAAGCTTTCTTT. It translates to CSAHRQENTEAFF.

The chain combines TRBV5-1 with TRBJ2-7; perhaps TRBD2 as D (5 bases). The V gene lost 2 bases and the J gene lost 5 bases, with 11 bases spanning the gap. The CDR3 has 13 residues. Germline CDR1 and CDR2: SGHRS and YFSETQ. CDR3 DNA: TGCGCCAGCAGCTTCCGGGTGACTAACGAGCAGTACTTC. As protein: CASSFRVTNEQYF. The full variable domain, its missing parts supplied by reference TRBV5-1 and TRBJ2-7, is KAGVTQTPRYLIKTRGQQVTLSCSPISGHRSVSWYQQTPGQGLQFLFEYFSETQRNKGNFPGRFSGRQFSNSRSEMNVSTLELGDSALYLCASSFRVTNEQYFGPGTRLTVT.

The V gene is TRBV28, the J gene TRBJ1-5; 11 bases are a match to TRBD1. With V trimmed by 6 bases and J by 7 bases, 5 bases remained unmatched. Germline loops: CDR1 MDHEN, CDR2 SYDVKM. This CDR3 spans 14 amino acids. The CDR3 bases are TGTGCCAGCAGATCTGGACAGGGGGCGCAGCCCCAGCATTTT. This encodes CASRSGQGAQPQHF.

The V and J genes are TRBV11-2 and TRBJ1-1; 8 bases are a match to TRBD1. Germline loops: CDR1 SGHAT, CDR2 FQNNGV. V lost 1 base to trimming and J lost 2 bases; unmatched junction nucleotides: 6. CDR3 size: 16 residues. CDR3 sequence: CASSLGQGQTNTEAFF. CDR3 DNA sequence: TGTGCCAGCAGCTTAGGACAGGGGCAAACAAACACTGAAGCTTTCTTT.

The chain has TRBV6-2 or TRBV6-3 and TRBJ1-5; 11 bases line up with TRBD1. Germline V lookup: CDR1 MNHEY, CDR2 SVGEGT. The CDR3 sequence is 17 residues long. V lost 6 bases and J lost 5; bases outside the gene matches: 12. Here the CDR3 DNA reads TGTGCCAGCAGCCCTCTAGGACAGGGGGCAAAGGATCAGCCCCAGCATTTT. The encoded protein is CASSPLGQGAKDQPQHF.

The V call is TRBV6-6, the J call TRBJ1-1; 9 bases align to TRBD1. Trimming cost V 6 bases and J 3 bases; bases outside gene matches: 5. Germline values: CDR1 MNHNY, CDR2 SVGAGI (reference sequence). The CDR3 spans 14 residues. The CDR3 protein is CASRGQGVDTEAFF. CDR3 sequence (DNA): TGTGCCAGCAGGGGACAGGGTGTCGACACTGAAGCTTTCTTT.